This T cell receptor beta chain was found in a study of cytotoxic CD8 clonotypes in ibrutinib-treated CLL. Turning to the study itself: Partial responses numbered roughly 25 and complete responses 2; after a median about six years, about 14 stayed remitted and about 12 progressed.

The study's findings and limits: Clonality went up at ibrutinib response and then declined back toward baseline at progression. In comparison with age-matched healthy donors, baseline clonality was higher and tracked circulating CD8+ T-cell counts.

Profiling relied on immunoSEQ multiplex PCR, and the TCRdb table lists in-frame clones only, not all of them. The data contain 200,000 to 250,000 clones, roughly 77% of them seen just once; the ten biggest clones take up approximately 6%. Comments on this clone: Antigen unknown.

Frozen PBMC stocks contributed 2 to 2.5 micrograms of genomic DNA to the TCR beta libraries. Germline V gene sequence: CDR1 GTSNPN, CDR2 SVGIG (reference sequence). V was pared by 3 bases and J by 7 bases, with 10 bases between. The CDR3 is 12 residues long. The TCR originated in a human donor with chronic lymphocytic leukemia. V and J are TRBV30 and TRBJ1-5; D perhaps matches TRBD1 (5 bases). The sample consisted of PBMCs, taken after 12 months of ibrutinib treatment. CDR3 sequence: CAWRGLGQPQHF. The CDR3 nucleotides read TGTGCCTGGAGGGGGCTTGGGCAGCCCCAGCATTTT.